This entry is about one T cell receptor (beta chain). Addition of UMIs with a 6-nucleotide sample barcode was achieved by template switching. Reprocessing the 5' RACE reads, TCRdb reports a single entry for every CDR3 protein and omits DNA. The sample table includes fewer than 550,000 distinct CDR3 sequences. These data are taken from a study of monozygotic twins with inflammatory bowel disease. CDR3 size: 12 residues. This clonotype was obtained from a human donor with ulcerative colitis or Crohn's disease, or a healthy co-twin of an affected twin (not recorded which). Sequencing was carried out using blood. This chain connects TRBV12-3 or TRBV12-4 to TRBJ2-1. Here the CDR3 reads CASRTPRNEQFF.